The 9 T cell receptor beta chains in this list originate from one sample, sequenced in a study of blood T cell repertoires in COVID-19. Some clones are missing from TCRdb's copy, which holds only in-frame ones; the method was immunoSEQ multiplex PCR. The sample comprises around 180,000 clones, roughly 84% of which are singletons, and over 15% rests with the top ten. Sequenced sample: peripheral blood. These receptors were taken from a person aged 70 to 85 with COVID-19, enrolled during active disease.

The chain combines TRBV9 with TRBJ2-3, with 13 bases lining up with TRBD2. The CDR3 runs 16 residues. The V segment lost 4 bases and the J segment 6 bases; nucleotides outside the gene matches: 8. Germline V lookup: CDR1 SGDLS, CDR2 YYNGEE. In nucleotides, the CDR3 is TGTGCCAGCAGCCCAACTAGCGGGAGGGCCGGGGATACGCAGTATTTT. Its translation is CASSPTSGRAGDTQYF.

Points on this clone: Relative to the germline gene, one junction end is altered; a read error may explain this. CDR3 DNA sequence: TGTGCCAGCAGCCTAGGACCGAGAGCTAACTATGGCTACACCTTC. Translation gives CASSLGPRANYGYTF. The V and J genes are TRBV13 and TRBJ1-2; D not resolved. The germline V gene has CDR1 PRHDT and CDR2 FYEKMQ (reference sequence). The CDR3 consists of 15 residues.

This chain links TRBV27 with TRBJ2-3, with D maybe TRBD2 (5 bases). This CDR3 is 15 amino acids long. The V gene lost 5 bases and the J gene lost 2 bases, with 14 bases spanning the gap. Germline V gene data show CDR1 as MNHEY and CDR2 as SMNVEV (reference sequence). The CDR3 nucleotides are TGTGCCAGCAGTCCTACGGGGAAAAACACAGATACGCAGTATTTT. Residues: CASSPTGKNTDTQYF.

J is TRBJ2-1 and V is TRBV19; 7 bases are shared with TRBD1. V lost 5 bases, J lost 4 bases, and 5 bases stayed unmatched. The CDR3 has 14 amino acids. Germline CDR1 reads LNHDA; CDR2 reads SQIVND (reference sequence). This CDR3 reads CASSSRTGYNEQFF. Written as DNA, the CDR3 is TGTGCCAGTAGTTCAAGGACAGGTTACAATGAGCAGTTCTTC.

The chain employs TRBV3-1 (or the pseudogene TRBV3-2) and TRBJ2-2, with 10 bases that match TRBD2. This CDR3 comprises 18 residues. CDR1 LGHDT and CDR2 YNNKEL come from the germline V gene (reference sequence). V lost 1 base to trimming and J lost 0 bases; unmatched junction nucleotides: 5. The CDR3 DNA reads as TGTGCCAGCAGCCAAGGCGGTAGCGGGGGGACGAACACCGGGGAGCTGTTTTTT. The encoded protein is CASSQGGSGGTNTGELFF.

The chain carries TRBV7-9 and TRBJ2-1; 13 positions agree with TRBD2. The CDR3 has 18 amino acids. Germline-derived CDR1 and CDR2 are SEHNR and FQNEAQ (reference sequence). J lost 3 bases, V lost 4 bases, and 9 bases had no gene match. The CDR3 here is CASSYGLAGATHYNEQFF. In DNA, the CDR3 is TGTGCCAGCAGCTACGGACTAGCGGGAGCGACGCACTACAATGAGCAGTTCTTC.

The CDR3 nucleotides are TGTGCCAGTAGATCGCAGGGACTGAACACCGGGGAGCTGTTTTTT. Translation gives CASRSQGLNTGELFF. The chain carries TRBV19 and TRBJ2-2, with D perhaps matching TRBD2 (6 bases). V was shortened by 6 bases and J by 1 base, with 12 bases between the two germline ends. The CDR3 loop spans 15 amino acids. Looked up from germline, CDR1 is LNHDA and CDR2 is SQIVND (reference sequence).

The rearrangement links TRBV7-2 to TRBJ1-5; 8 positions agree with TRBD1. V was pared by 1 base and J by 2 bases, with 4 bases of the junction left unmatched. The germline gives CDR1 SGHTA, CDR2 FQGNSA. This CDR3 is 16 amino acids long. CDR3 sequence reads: CASSLVGGQGNQPQHF. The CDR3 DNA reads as TGTGCCAGCAGCTTAGTAGGGGGACAGGGCAATCAGCCCCAGCATTTT.

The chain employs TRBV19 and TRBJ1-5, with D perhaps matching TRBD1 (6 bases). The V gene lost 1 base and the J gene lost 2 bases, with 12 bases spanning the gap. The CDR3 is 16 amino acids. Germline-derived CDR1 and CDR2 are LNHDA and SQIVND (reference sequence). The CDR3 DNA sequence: TGTGCCAGTAGTATAGGCCAGACAGGAGGCAATCAGCCCCAGCATTTT. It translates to CASSIGQTGGNQPQHF.